One sample yielded the 20 T cell receptor beta chains listed below, sequenced in a study of blood T cell repertoires in COVID-19 (dated by TCRdb to 2020 to 2021). Receptors were amplified or captured by the immunoSEQ multiplex PCR assay. TCRdb took this table from immuneACCESS and kept in-frame rearrangements with V and J called. Such tables lack part of the clones; where checked against another copy, unresolved V genes explain under half of the gap, and the rest is unexplained. In this sample the table shows about 110,000 clones, about 80% of which occur a single time. More than 3.5% of the sample is taken by the ten largest. Sequencing used peripheral blood. The receptors derive from a woman aged 70-85 years with acute or convalescent COVID-19.

The rearrangement uses TRBV10-3 and TRBJ2-1, with 12 bases matching TRBD2. Trimming took 6 bases from V and 0 from J; bases not matched to a gene: 12. The CDR3 covers 19 residues. Germline CDR1 is ENHRY and CDR2 is SYGVKD. This chain's CDR3 is CAISDPPGLAGISYNEQFF. The DNA for the CDR3 is TGTGCCATCAGCGACCCCCCGGGACTAGCGGGCATCTCCTACAATGAGCAGTTCTTC.

This sequence joins TRBV7-2 and TRBJ1-3; 7 nucleotides agree with TRBD1. CDR1 is SGHTA, CDR2 FQGNSA, per germline. Losses at the gene ends were 3 bases for V and 4 bases for J; bases not matched to a gene: 6. The CDR3 runs to 15 residues. CDR3 sequence: CASSLSPGQGNTIYF. Written as DNA, the CDR3 is TGTGCCAGCAGCTTGTCTCCGGGACAGGGAAACACCATATATTTT.

This chain connects TRBV7-2 to TRBJ2-3; D gene uncertain. V gave up 2 bases and J gave up 0 bases, with 9 bases separating them. The germline gives CDR1 SGHTA, CDR2 FQGNSA. This CDR3 is 15 amino acids long. The CDR3 DNA reads as TGTGCCAGCAGCTTACAGGCTTCGAGCACAGATACGCAGTATTTT. Amino acids: CASSLQASSTDTQYF.

The rearrangement links TRBV28 to TRBJ1-6; D ambiguous. In germline, CDR1 is MDHEN, CDR2 SYDVKM. Trimming cost V 1 base and J 10 bases, with 8 bases left between them. This CDR3 has 13 residues. The CDR3 here is CASSLFGESPLHF. The CDR3 DNA reads TGTGCCAGCAGTTTATTCGGGGAATCACCCCTCCACTTT.

The chain couples TRBV14 to TRBJ1-2, with 7 nucleotides matching TRBD1. CDR3 length: 17 amino acids. Germline V CDR1 and CDR2: SGHDN, FVKESK. The ends lost 0 bases at V and 8 bases at J; junction bases unmatched: 15. CDR3 in amino acids: CASSQDFRLGGTEGYTF. CDR3 DNA sequence: TGTGCCAGCAGCCAAGATTTCCGACTGGGCGGGACAGAAGGCTACACCTTC.

The chain uses TRBV10-3 and TRBJ1-1, with TRBD1 as a possible D gene (6 bases). The germline CDR1 and CDR2 sequences are ENHRY and SYGVKD. CDR3 size: 13 residues. The V gene lost 11 bases and the J gene lost 0 bases, with 13 bases spanning the gap. DNA for the CDR3: TGTGCCGGTACGACAGGCATGAACACTGAAGCTTTCTTT. Translating gives CAGTTGMNTEAFF.

The chain is built from TRBV24-1 and TRBJ2-1, with D possibly matching TRBD1 (6 bases). V was shortened by 5 bases and J by 8 bases, with 18 bases between the two germline ends. CDR1 KGHDR and CDR2 SFDVKD come from the germline V gene. The CDR3 totals 15 residues. In DNA form, the CDR3 reads TGTGCCACCAGTGCCTTACCCCCAGGGGACGATGAGCAGTTCTTC. Protein sequence: CATSALPPGDDEQFF.

The chain has TRBV5-1 and TRBJ2-7, with 7 bases matching TRBD2. J lost 0 bases, V lost 7 bases, and 7 bases had no gene match. The CDR3 has 14 residues. Looked up from germline, CDR1 is SGHRS and CDR2 is YFSETQ. For the CDR3, the DNA is TGCGCCAGCTCAGCGGGATATCACTCCTACGAGCAGTACTTC. This gives the protein CASSAGYHSYEQYF.

The rearrangement joins TRBV7-9 to TRBJ1-5; tentative D call: TRBD1 (6 bases). The CDR3 loop spans 13 amino acids. Germline lookup yields CDR1 SEHNR and CDR2 FQNEAQ (reference sequence). Trimming took 3 bases from V and 4 from J, leaving 7 bases between them. The DNA of the CDR3 is TGTGCCAGCAGCTTGACAGGTAATCAGCCCCAGCATTTT. Its protein product is CASSLTGNQPQHF.

In nucleotides, the CDR3 is TGTGCCAGCAATGGGGCCGATCTGACCCTCCACTTT. Amino acids: CASNGADLTLHF. The chain employs TRBV28 and TRBJ1-6; tentative D call: TRBD1 (5 bases). The germline V gene has CDR1 MDHEN and CDR2 SYDVKM. The CDR3 totals 12 residues. V dropped 7 bases and J dropped 14 bases, with 15 bases sitting between them.

This chain joins TRBV7-2 and TRBJ1-2; TRBD1 matches at 10 bases. J was trimmed by 8 bases and V by 3 bases; bases with no gene match: 6. The CDR3 is made up of 14 amino acids. The germline V gene has CDR1 SGHTA and CDR2 FQGNSA. The CDR3 reads CASSFGTGVGGYTF. CDR3 DNA sequence: TGTGCCAGCAGCTTCGGGACAGGGGTAGGAGGCTACACCTTC.

This sequence joins TRBV6-5 and TRBJ1-5; TRBD1 matches at 9 bases. V was pared by 6 bases and J by 5 bases, with 8 bases of the junction left unmatched. Germline V gene lookup returns CDR1 MNHEY and CDR2 SVGAGI. The CDR3 spans 15 residues. CDR3 sequence: CASRGGQGSDQPQHF. In nucleotides, the CDR3 is TGTGCCAGCAGGGGGGGACAGGGTTCCGATCAGCCCCAGCATTTT.

The chain combines TRBV29-1 with TRBJ2-7, with 7 bases that match TRBD1. CDR1 is SQVTM and CDR2 is ANQGSEA in the germline V gene. V gave up 6 bases and J gave up 0 bases; unmatched junction bases: 8. The CDR3 covers 14 residues. The CDR3 region has the DNA TGCAGCGTCGAGGGGGCAGGTTCCTCCTACGAGCAGTACTTC. It specifies CSVEGAGSSYEQYF.

V is TRBV15 and J is TRBJ2-7, with D possibly matching TRBD2 (7 bases). The CDR3 spans 15 residues. V gave up 3 bases and J gave up 5 bases, with 17 bases separating them. In germline, CDR1 is LNHNV, CDR2 YYDKDF (reference sequence). The CDR3 sequence is CATSRAGAGAHEQYF. CDR3 in DNA: TGTGCCACCAGCAGGGCAGGGGCGGGAGCCCACGAGCAGTACTTC. Drawing the rest from reference TRBV15 and TRBJ2-7, the complete variable domain is DAMVIQNPRYQVTQFGKPVTLSCSQTLNHNVMYWYQQKSSQAPKLLFHYYDKDFNNEADTPDNFQSRRPNTSFCFLDIRSPGLGDTAMYLCATSRAGAGAHEQYFGPGTRLTVT.

This chain links TRBV28 with TRBJ1-1; a possible D gene is TRBD1 (5 bases). This CDR3 has 13 residues. From germline, CDR1 is MDHEN and CDR2 SYDVKM. Trimming cost V 5 bases and J 1 base, with 8 bases left between them. In DNA form, the CDR3 reads TGTGCCAGCAGTAGGGGTCAGAACACTGAAGCTTTCTTT. It translates to CASSRGQNTEAFF.

The chain couples TRBV12-5 to TRBJ1-5; 8 bases match TRBD1. Looked up from germline, CDR1 is LGHNT and CDR2 is FRNRAP. This CDR3 spans 15 amino acids. With V trimmed by 5 bases and J by 4 bases, 7 bases remained unmatched. CDR3 residues: CASGPGTGANQPQHF. The CDR3 DNA sequence: TGTGCTAGTGGTCCTGGGACAGGAGCAAATCAGCCCCAGCATTTT.

J is TRBJ1-2 and V is TRBV11-3; the D is unclear. This CDR3 contains 16 residues. Trimming pared 1 base from V and 3 bases from J, leaving 15 bases between. Germline V gives CDR1 SGHNT, CDR2 YENEEA. CDR3 region: CASSLGGVRGDYGYTF. Here the CDR3 DNA reads TGTGCCAGCAGCTTAGGAGGCGTCAGAGGAGACTATGGCTACACCTTC. Full variable domain (rest looked up from reference TRBV11-3 and TRBJ1-2): EAGVVQSPRYKIIEKKQPVAFWCNPISGHNTLYWYLQNLGQGPELLIRYENEEAVDDSQLPKDRFSAERLKGVDSTLKIQPAELGDSAVYLCASSLGGVRGDYGYTFGSGTRLTVV.

This clone is a singleton in its sample. V and J are TRBV7-4 and TRBJ2-1; D not certain. The germline gives CDR1 SGHVT, CDR2 SQSDAQ. This CDR3 comprises 15 residues. The V end was cut by 1 base, the J end by 0 bases, with 7 bases between. In DNA form, the CDR3 reads TGTGCCAGCAGCTTAGGAGTTAGCTCCTACAATGAGCAGTTCTTC. Residues: CASSLGVSSYNEQFF.

This clone was seen a single time. The chain employs TRBV7-2 and TRBJ2-1, with D perhaps matching TRBD1 (6 bases). Per germline, CDR1 SGHTA and CDR2 FQGNSA. Trimming removed 3 bases from V and 6 bases from J, with 18 bases in between. This CDR3 is built from 16 residues. CDR3 DNA: TGTGCCAGCAGCTTTCCTCCGTCTCTCAGGGGCAATGAGCAGTTCTTC. Encoded protein: CASSFPPSLRGNEQFF.

The J gene is TRBJ1-2, the V gene TRBV20-1, with D unclear. V was pared by 3 bases and J by 7 bases, with 9 bases between. The CDR3 has 11 residues. CDR1 is DFQATT, CDR2 SNEGSKA, per germline (reference sequence). CDR3 in amino acids: CSARVRSGYTF. The CDR3 DNA reads as TGCAGTGCTAGGGTTCGGAGTGGCTACACCTTC.